This T cell receptor beta chain was identified in a study of T cell changes during pregnancy in multiple sclerosis. The CDR3 runs 14 residues. Unmatched junction bases numbered 1, after V lost 2 bases and J lost 3 bases. Germline V gene data show CDR1 as SGHTS and CDR2 as YDEGEE. Libraries were prepared by immunoSEQ multiplex PCR; TCRdb keeps only in-frame clonotypes and omits some of them. The table records approximately 110,000 clones, roughly 90% of them present only once. The sample here was peripheral blood, taken in the third trimester of pregnancy. This sequence was found in a female donor with multiple sclerosis, enrolled in a pregnancy study. The rearrangement uses TRBV5-8 and TRBJ2-5; 10 bases align to TRBD1. CDR3 residues: CASSFGQGEETQYF. CDR3 in DNA: TGTGCCAGCAGCTTCGGACAGGGGGAAGAGACCCAGTACTTC.